This T cell receptor (beta chain) appears in the sequencing data of a study of metastatic and nonmetastatic thyroid tumors. In this sample, this clone turned up many times. Not a single patient had been given any form of treatment at any point before undergoing thyroid surgery. TCRdb reanalyzed the PCR reads via MiXCR. Among more than 25,000 clones, 20% to 30% were seen once, and the ten largest hold about 6%. This sequence was found in a female donor with papillary thyroid cancer or a benign thyroid nodule (not recorded which). Some clones in this sample may be carry-over from other donors' samples. The sequenced sample was blood.

The CDR3 protein is CASSLELRYLEAFF. For the CDR3, the DNA is TGTGCCAGCAGCTTAGAGTTGCGGTACCTGGAGGCTTTCTTT. The chain is built from TRBV7-9 and TRBJ1-1, with unresolved D. V lost 1 base, J lost 11 bases, and 17 bases lay in between. Germline CDR1 is SEHNR and CDR2 is FQNEAQ (reference sequence). CDR3 length: 14 amino acids.